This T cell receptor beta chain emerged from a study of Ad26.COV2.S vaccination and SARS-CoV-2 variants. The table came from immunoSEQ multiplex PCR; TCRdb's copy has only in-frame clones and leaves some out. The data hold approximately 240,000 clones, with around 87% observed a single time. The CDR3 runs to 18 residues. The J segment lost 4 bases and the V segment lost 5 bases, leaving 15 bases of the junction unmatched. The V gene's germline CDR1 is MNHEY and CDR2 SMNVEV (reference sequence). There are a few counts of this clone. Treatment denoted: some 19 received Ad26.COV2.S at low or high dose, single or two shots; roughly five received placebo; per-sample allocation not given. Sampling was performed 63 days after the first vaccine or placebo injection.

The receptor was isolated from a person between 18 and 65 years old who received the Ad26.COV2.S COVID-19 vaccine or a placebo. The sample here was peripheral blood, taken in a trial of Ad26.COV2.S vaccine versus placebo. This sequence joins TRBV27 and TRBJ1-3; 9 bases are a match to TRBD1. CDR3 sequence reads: CASSTTHRGLITGNTIYF. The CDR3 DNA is TGTGCCAGCAGTACAACTCACAGGGGGCTCATAACCGGAAACACCATATATTTT.